A single sample gave rise to the 20 T cell receptor beta chains below, sequenced in a study of blood T cell repertoires in COVID-19. The data were produced by immunoSEQ multiplex PCR, yet TCRdb's version contains in-frame clones alone and is incomplete. The data contain 200,000 or so clones, roughly 84% of them singletons. The sample consisted of peripheral blood. All receptors come from a woman aged 25 to 39 who had recovered from COVID-19.

The V call is TRBV14, the J call TRBJ2-7, with D perhaps TRBD1 (6 bases). Trimming shortened V by 7 bases and J by 4 bases, and 14 bases separated the two germline ends. The germline V gene encodes CDR1 SGHDN and CDR2 FVKESK. There are 13 residues in the CDR3. The CDR3 sequence is CASTPGHPYEQYF. CDR3 nucleotide sequence: TGTGCCAGCACCCCGGGACACCCTTACGAGCAGTACTTC.

This chain connects TRBV3-1 (or the pseudogene TRBV3-2) to TRBJ2-7; D remains unclear. V lost 2 bases to trimming and J lost 7 bases, with 15 bases between them. The CDR3 has 14 amino acids. CDR1 is LGHDT, CDR2 YNNKEL, per germline (reference sequence). The CDR3 bases are TGTGCCAGCAGCCAACACCACGAAACAGTTGAGCAGTACTTC. It yields the protein CASSQHHETVEQYF.

J is TRBJ2-1 and V is TRBV20-1; 9 nucleotides match TRBD2. Germline assignment: CDR1 DFQATT and CDR2 SNEGSKA (reference sequence). CDR3 length: 15 residues. The ends lost 3 bases at V and 9 bases at J; junction bases unmatched: 12. CDR3 in amino acids: CSASPAASGTGEQFF. CDR3 sequence (DNA): TGCAGTGCTAGTCCCGCTGCTAGCGGGACGGGTGAGCAGTTCTTC.

The V call is TRBV21-1, the J call TRBJ1-6; the table assigns TRBD1, which was not confirmed against the DNA. TRBV21-1 is classified as a pseudogene. The CDR3 sequence is 17 residues long. The CDR3 loop is CASSKIGARVRNSPLHF. The CDR3 DNA reads TGTGCCAGCAGCAAAATAGGGGCTAGGGTGCGGAATTCACCCCTCCACTTT.

The chain uses TRBV2 and TRBJ2-2; D is possibly TRBD2 (5 bases). Deletions cut 4 bases from V and 1 base from J, with 10 bases between. Germline loops: CDR1 SNHLY, CDR2 FYNNEI. This CDR3 is built from 15 residues. The chain's CDR3 is CASSVRRGNTGELFF. The CDR3 DNA sequence: TGTGCCAGCAGTGTGCGACGGGGGAACACCGGGGAGCTGTTTTTT.

This chain uses TRBV6-1 with TRBJ2-3; 7 bases are shared with TRBD2. V gave up 3 bases and J gave up 2 bases; unmatched junction bases: 5. The CDR3 has 15 amino acids. Germline V gives CDR1 MNHNS, CDR2 SASEGT. This chain's CDR3 is CASSDGGKTTDTQYF. The CDR3 region has the DNA TGTGCCAGCAGTGACGGGGGGAAGACCACAGATACGCAGTATTTT.

This rearrangement joins TRBV29-1 to TRBJ1-2; D is undetermined. CDR3 length: 11 residues. Per the germline V gene, CDR1 is SQVTM and CDR2 is ANQGSEA. The V end lost 2 bases, the J end lost 6 bases, and 7 bases lay between the germline ends. The CDR3 DNA sequence: TGCAGCGTTGAATACAGAGATGGCTACACCTTC. It codes for CSVEYRDGYTF.

The chain combines TRBV29-1 with TRBJ1-3; D not certain. V was shortened by 4 bases and J by 7 bases, with 14 bases between the two germline ends. Germline V lookup: CDR1 SQVTM, CDR2 ANQGSEA. This CDR3 is 13 amino acids long. The CDR3 DNA is TGCAGCGTTGGATCGGGGTCCGGGAACACCATATATTTT. Its protein product is CSVGSGSGNTIYF.

Only a few counts were recorded for this clone. The chain employs TRBV5-1 and TRBJ1-1; TRBD1 aligns across 10 bases. The CDR3 has 14 amino acids. Germline V gives CDR1 SGHRS, CDR2 YFSETQ. J lost 3 bases, V lost 2 bases, and 1 base had no gene match. Written as DNA, the CDR3 is TGCGCCAGCAGCTTCGGGACAGGGGACACTGAAGCTTTCTTT. Its translation: CASSFGTGDTEAFF.

The chain has TRBV28 and TRBJ2-7; TRBD1 aligns across 7 bases. The CDR3 contains 13 residues. With V trimmed by 3 bases and J by 3 bases, 2 bases remained unmatched. The germline V gene has CDR1 MDHEN and CDR2 SYDVKM. CDR3 bases: TGTGCCAGCAGTTTGAACAGGGGCTACGAGCAGTACTTC. Its translation: CASSLNRGYEQYF.

J is TRBJ1-3 and V is TRBV12-5; TRBD1 is a possible D gene (6 bases). The germline V and J ends were trimmed by 9 bases and 4 bases, with 13 bases remaining between them. Germline values: CDR1 LGHNT, CDR2 FRNRAP. This CDR3 spans 13 amino acids. The CDR3 sequence: CASDTGNGNTIYF. The DNA for the CDR3 is TGTGCTAGCGATACAGGGAACGGAAACACCATATATTTT.

This clone turned up a few times. V is TRBV28 and J is TRBJ2-7; 7 nucleotides align to TRBD1. V trimming: 1 base; J trimming: 5 bases; junction bases outside the gene matches: 2. The germline V gene encodes CDR1 MDHEN and CDR2 SYDVKM. The CDR3 loop spans 13 amino acids. CDR3 sequence (DNA): TGTGCCAGCAGTTTATTTAGGGGGCACGAGCAGTACTTC. This sequence encodes CASSLFRGHEQYF. The full variable domain, with the rest looked up from reference TRBV28 and TRBJ2-7, is DVKVTQSSRYLVKRTGEKVFLECVQDMDHENMFWYRQDPGLGLRLIYFSYDVKMKEKGDIPEGYSVSREKKERFSLILESASTNQTSMYLCASSLFRGHEQYFGPGTRLTVT.

This rearrangement joins TRBV28 to TRBJ2-7, with D perhaps matching TRBD2 (5 bases). V was shortened by 1 base and J by 9 bases, with 19 bases between the two germline ends. There are 15 residues in the CDR3. Per germline, CDR1 MDHEN and CDR2 SYDVKM. CDR3: CASSLLAGVVRWQYF. In DNA form, the CDR3 reads TGTGCCAGCAGTTTATTGGCCGGGGTTGTACGGTGGCAGTACTTC.

The gene calls are TRBV15 and TRBJ2-5; tentative D call: TRBD2 (6 bases). This CDR3 contains 14 residues. Trimming took 8 bases from V and 6 from J, leaving 19 bases between them. CDR1 and CDR2 from the germline V gene are LNHNV and YYDKDF (reference sequence). Here the CDR3 reads CATDNGSTLQTQYF. CDR3 nucleotides: TGTGCCACCGATAACGGGAGTACACTCCAGACCCAGTACTTC.

The chain recombines TRBV2 with TRBJ2-1; D uncertain. Trimming cost V 2 bases and J 3 bases, with 8 bases left between them. The CDR3 is 14 amino acids. Germline V lookup: CDR1 SNHLY, CDR2 FYNNEI. The CDR3 DNA follows: TGTGCCAGCAGTGAATTAGGCGGCTACAATGAGCAGTTCTTC. Translating it yields CASSELGGYNEQFF.

The chain has TRBV6-5 and TRBJ2-3, with 7 bases that match TRBD1. The CDR3 is 15 residues long. The germline gives CDR1 MNHEY, CDR2 SVGAGI. Trimming at V came to 6 bases and at J to 1 base, leaving 7 bases not matched to a gene. CDR3 bases: TGTGCCAGCAGCCACAGGGGCCATCGCACAGATACGCAGTATTTT. It translates to CASSHRGHRTDTQYF.

This clone has just a few counts. This chain links TRBV11-2 with TRBJ1-1; TRBD1 agrees at 8 bases. This CDR3 comprises 12 residues. Germline trimming cut 5 bases from V and 7 bases from J; bases unmatched to any gene: 3. Germline-derived CDR1 and CDR2 are SGHAT and FQNNGV. The DNA of the CDR3 is TGTGCCAGCAGCCCGGACAGGGTTGAAGCTTTCTTT. This translates into CASSPDRVEAFF.

The sample holds many counts of this clone. CDR3 sequence: CASSSISGIKADTQYF. The CDR3, as DNA: TGTGCCAGCAGTTCTATTAGCGGGATAAAGGCCGATACGCAGTATTTT. The chain uses TRBV28 and TRBJ2-3; TRBD2 matches at 8 bases. V trimming: 4 bases; J trimming: 6 bases; junction bases outside the gene matches: 12. The CDR3 sequence is 16 residues long. The germline V gene encodes CDR1 MDHEN and CDR2 SYDVKM.

The V gene is TRBV5-1, the J gene TRBJ1-1; D is unclear. Trimming shortened V by 4 bases and J by 1 base, and 8 bases separated the two germline ends. The germline V gene has CDR1 SGHRS and CDR2 YFSETQ. This CDR3 contains 13 residues. CDR3 region: CASSKTANTEAFF. The CDR3 DNA reads as TGCGCCAGCAGCAAAACAGCGAACACTGAAGCTTTCTTT.

The J gene is TRBJ1-1, the V gene TRBV3-1 (or the pseudogene TRBV3-2); 7 nucleotides agree with TRBD1. The CDR3 length is 14 residues. The V segment lost 8 bases and the J segment 6 bases; nucleotides outside the gene matches: 12. Looked up from germline, CDR1 is LGHDT and CDR2 is YNNKEL (reference sequence). The CDR3 DNA sequence: TGTGCCAGCGTACTGAAGGGGGCAGGTTCTGAAGCTTTCTTT. Translating it yields CASVLKGAGSEAFF.